This T cell receptor (beta chain) was obtained from a study of beta chain features in type 1 diabetes. The sequenced template was cDNA made from the entire isolated RNA. Regulatory, naive and central memory T cell samples averaged around 3.6 million reads. Clones were sequenced by immunoSEQ multiplex PCR, and TCRdb holds only the in-frame ones, with some missing. The sample lists around 70,000 clones; roughly 50% were seen once. V was cut by 5 bases and J by 8 bases, with 9 bases left in between. The CDR3 loop spans 12 amino acids. The germline V gene has CDR1 ENHRY and CDR2 SYGVKD. Concerning this clone itself: The antigen is not known.

Whole-study results and caveats: Moderately but significantly shorter TCRB CDR3s were found in Type 1 diabetes patients in all four CD4+ subsets.

Sorted populations were all over 95% pure. The rearrangement uses TRBV10-3 and TRBJ1-4, with no clear D. The receptor was isolated from a man younger than 45 with type 1 diabetes. Material for sequencing was central memory CD4+ T cells from blood. CDR3 residues: CAISSEAEKLFF. The CDR3 bases are TGTGCCATCAGTTCCGAGGCGGAAAAACTGTTTTTT.